This TCR beta chain was obtained from a study of T cells in Graves' hyperthyroidism and ophthalmopathy (dated by TCRdb to between 2018 and 2021). About the study as a whole: Peripheral blood samples were taken at the time of initial diagnosis, prior to any treatment. A discovery cohort of approximately 97 patients, roughly 45 with Graves' ophthalmopathy and approximately 55 with stable Graves' hyperthyroidism, was used to find distinguishing TCR V-J signatures. Prospective prediction of ophthalmopathy was tested in an independent validation cohort consisting of some 20 hyperthyroidism patients and some 16 patients who later progressed to ophthalmopathy. The 100 or so discovery patients were divided at random into training and test sets in a 7:3 ratio. In about 6 Graves' hyperthyroidism patients, the study also compared T-cell repertoires from thyroid tissue with T-cell repertoires from blood. After blood sampling, hyperthyroidism patients were treated with methimazole at a starting dose of 30 mg daily, and ophthalmopathy patients were treated with high-dose intravenous methylprednisolone. According to the paper, TCR Vbeta CDR3 sequencing was carried out on 135 peripheral blood samples, which came from around 43 ophthalmopathy, 80 or so hyperthyroidism and approximately 17 progressor patients. General conclusions and limits of the study: No statistical method was used to set the sample size in advance, and investigators knew the group allocation. Most expanded thyroid clonotypes (frequency above 0.001) were also found in blood, which suggests that blood repertoires may mirror thyroid immune responses. In validation, the model predicted progression to ophthalmopathy with 65% to 71% sensitivity and 72% to 85% specificity, a median of 6.5 months before onset. A 13 V-J signature model separated ophthalmopathy from stable hyperthyroidism, with just over 85% sensitivity and 81% to 83% specificity in cross-validation and 80%/75% in testing.

Hyperthyroidism patients were aged 18 to 65 years and newly diagnosed, with disease duration of less than 2 months. Exclusion was applied to patients with uncontrolled infections, other autoimmune diseases, pregnancy or lactation. Clinical symptoms, serum thyroxine and TRAb, thyroid ultrasound, and orbital computed tomography formed the basis for the diagnoses. For progressor patients, blood was drawn at the first diagnosis of hyperthyroidism, before any ophthalmopathy symptoms had appeared. PBMCs were separated from roughly 10 ml of fresh peripheral blood using Ficoll-Paque density gradient centrifugation. Progressor patients were first diagnosed with Graves' hyperthyroidism and then developed ophthalmopathy during follow-up. Trizol reagent was used to extract total RNA, and RNA quality was then checked on an Agilent 2100 Bioanalyzer. V trim: 7 bases; J trim: 5 bases; unmatched bases: 13. CDR1 and CDR2 were assigned from the germline V gene as SQVTM and ANQGSEA. Including cysteine and phenylalanine, the CDR3 has 15 amino acids. The CDR3 DNA has 45 bases and is translated from base 1.

The TCR beta CDR3 regions were amplified from the RNA transcripts. The first round of RT-PCR for the TCR CDR3 was performed with the HTBI primer set and the Qiagen OneStep RT-PCR kit. The libraries were constructed in a second round of multiplex PCR and then size-selected and purified. Sequencing of the libraries was done on an Illumina HiSeq2000 using paired-end 100 bp reads. The authors' analysis ran thus. SOAPnuke was used to process the raw data, removing reads that contained adapters or uncalled bases, had a mean Phred below 15, or lacked an exact match to the constant primer or identifier. COPE v1.2.5 was used to merge the high-quality paired reads, and each unique nucleotide sequence was defined as a clonotype. Clonotypes were aligned to IMGT TRBV, TRBD and TRBJ reference segments using MiTCR v1.1. The analysis was restricted to V-J combinations with a frequency above 0.0001, which together covered roughly 99% of the repertoires. The TCS score was defined as the ratio of F50 (clonal expansion) to E x V (chaos), calculated using BLOSUM62-based TCRdist between CDR3 peptides within each V-J. Welch's t-statistics and random forest reduced fewer than 600 V-J features to roughly 13, which were used in a naive Bayes classifier (R e1071). TCRdb handled the public reads itself, with Q25 trimming in fastp and clone calling in MiXCR, and kept productive beta chains. One record per CDR3 amino acid sequence lists the most common genes and DNA. Clone size and V and J calls follow TCRdb, not the original study. The sample table lists about 130,000 distinct CDR3 sequences, more than 20% of them with a count of one. Clones ranked in the top ten supply around 70% of the sample.

This clonotype was observed a single time. Its binding antigen is unknown. Qualities for individual bases were not recorded, and no much larger clone is one base off. Resting on one read, the evidence is weak. The specimen was blood. The origin of this receptor is a woman between 50 and 59 years old with Graves' hyperthyroidism that later progressed to Graves' ophthalmopathy. The chain joins TRBV29-1 to TRBJ2-7, and TRBD2 matches 11 of the central bases. The bases read TGCAGCGCCCTTTTAGCGGGAGGGTACCCCAACGAGCAGTACTTC. Translated, this gives CSALLAGGYPNEQYF.